A single sample gave rise to the 27 T cell receptor beta chains below, sequenced in a study of blood T cell repertoires in COVID-19. Sequencing was performed with immunoSEQ multiplex PCR; in TCRdb, only in-frame clones are kept and a portion is missing. Of 200,000 to 250,000 clones in the sample, more than 75% were seen once. Specimen: peripheral blood. All receptors come from an elderly man with acute or convalescent COVID-19.

The chain links TRBV29-1 to TRBJ2-1; 7 bases agree with TRBD2. V shed 1 base and J 7 bases; nucleotides not matched to a gene: 4. Germline assignment: CDR1 SQVTM and CDR2 ANQGSEA. This CDR3 has 13 amino acids. CDR3 amino acids: CSVEGRGLNEQFF. In nucleotides, the CDR3 is TGCAGCGTTGAAGGGCGGGGGTTAAATGAGCAGTTCTTC.

The rearrangement joins TRBV28 to TRBJ1-6, with TRBD1 matching 9 bases. V lost 4 bases, J lost 7 bases, and 5 bases stayed unmatched. CDR1 is MDHEN and CDR2 is SYDVKM in the germline V gene. There are 15 residues in the CDR3. The chain's CDR3 is CASSSGQGQNSPLHF. CDR3 sequence (DNA): TGTGCCAGCAGTTCGGGACAGGGCCAAAATTCACCCCTCCACTTT.

The chain links TRBV7-9 to TRBJ2-5; D is uncertain. The CDR3 length is 13 residues. Germline V gene lookup returns CDR1 SEHNR and CDR2 FQNEAQ (reference sequence). Trimming pared 7 bases from V and 4 bases from J, leaving 13 bases between. The CDR3 region is CASTMTPGETQYF. The CDR3 nucleotides are TGTGCCAGCACCATGACCCCGGGAGAGACCCAGTACTTC.

The genes are TRBV6-5 and TRBJ1-4; 9 bases match TRBD1. Per germline, CDR1 MNHEY and CDR2 SVGAGI. Trimming at V came to 11 bases and at J to 6 bases, leaving 10 bases not matched to a gene. The CDR3 sequence is 14 residues long. CDR3 region: CAGSGTGPYEKLFF. CDR3 sequence (DNA): TGTGCCGGCTCCGGGACAGGGCCCTATGAAAAACTGTTTTTT.

The rearrangement uses TRBV2 and TRBJ1-3; D call uncertain. V gave up 4 bases and J gave up 0 bases, with 10 bases separating them. This CDR3 contains 15 residues. Germline V gene data show CDR1 as SNHLY and CDR2 as FYNNEI. CDR3 DNA sequence: TGTGCCAGCAGTGTCAGCGGAAACTCTGGAAACACCATATATTTT. It yields the protein CASSVSGNSGNTIYF. Looking up the rest from reference TRBV2 and TRBJ1-3 gives the full variable domain: EPEVTQTPSHQVTQMGQEVILRCVPISNHLYFYWYRQILGQKVEFLVSFYNNEISEKSEIFDDQFSVERPDGSNFTLKIRSTKLEDSAMYFCASSVSGNSGNTIYFGEGSWLTVV.

The rearrangement joins TRBV30 to TRBJ2-3; D remains ambiguous. V was shortened by 1 base and J by 5 bases, with 22 bases between the two germline ends. The germline V gene has CDR1 GTSNPN and CDR2 SVGIG (reference sequence). CDR3 size: 17 residues. The CDR3 DNA sequence: TGTGCCTGGAGTGAGAAAGACTCGCGGATCCACAAAGATACGCAGTATTTT. Encoded protein: CAWSEKDSRIHKDTQYF.

V usage is TRBV5-1 and J usage is TRBJ1-3, with unresolved D. There are 15 residues in the CDR3. Trimming took 4 bases from V and 3 from J, leaving 14 bases between them. CDR1 and CDR2 (germline): SGHRS, YFSETQ. CDR3: CASSPQAVGGNTIYF. DNA for the CDR3: TGCGCCAGCAGCCCCCAGGCCGTTGGTGGAAACACCATATATTTT.

This sequence joins TRBV19 and TRBJ1-5, with 9 nucleotides matching TRBD1. The CDR3 runs to 17 residues. Trimming took 10 bases from V and 6 from J; bases not matched to a gene: 19. Germline V gene data show CDR1 as LNHDA and CDR2 as SQIVND (reference sequence). DNA of the CDR3: TGTGCCACCAGACTTGCACAGATGGGGACAGGGAGTCAGCCCCAGCATTTT. Translation gives CATRLAQMGTGSQPQHF.

The chain links TRBV7-3 to TRBJ2-1, with 8 bases lining up with TRBD2. The CDR3 totals 16 residues. Germline loops: CDR1 SGHTA, CDR2 FQGTGA. V shed 5 bases and J 2 bases; nucleotides not matched to a gene: 8. This CDR3 is CASSGGVAGTYNEQFF. DNA for the CDR3: TGTGCCAGCAGCGGAGGAGTAGCGGGGACCTACAATGAGCAGTTCTTC.

The chain links TRBV3-1 (or the pseudogene TRBV3-2) to TRBJ2-7; 12 positions match TRBD2. Losses at the gene ends were 4 bases for V and 7 bases for J; bases not matched to a gene: 8. The CDR3 runs to 15 residues. Germline CDR1 reads LGHDT; CDR2 reads YNNKEL (reference sequence). The CDR3 here is CASSPPGLAGREQYF. As DNA, the CDR3 is TGTGCCAGCAGCCCTCCCGGACTAGCGGGACGGGAGCAGTACTTC.

This clone was counted only a few times. This chain links TRBV11-2 with TRBJ1-1; the match to TRBD1 covers 7 bases. V gave up 3 bases and J gave up 6 bases; unmatched junction bases: 4. This CDR3 comprises 13 residues. Germline V gene sequence: CDR1 SGHAT, CDR2 FQNNGV. CDR3 nucleotides: TGTGCCAGCAGCTTCCAGGGGGGAGCTGAAGCTTTCTTT. Its translation is CASSFQGGAEAFF.

This clone was detected once. This chain links TRBV5-1 with TRBJ2-2, with 12 positions matching TRBD1. The V gene's germline CDR1 is SGHRS and CDR2 YFSETQ. V was clipped by 0 bases and J by 4 bases; unmatched bases: 7. This CDR3 is 18 amino acids long. The chain's CDR3 is CASSLEGQGAWSTGELFF. DNA of the CDR3: TGCGCCAGCAGCTTGGAGGGACAGGGGGCGTGGAGCACCGGGGAGCTGTTTTTT.

V usage is TRBV28 and J usage is TRBJ1-5; the D is unclear. Trimming removed 7 bases at V and 2 bases at J, with 12 bases between. Germline-derived CDR1 and CDR2 are MDHEN and SYDVKM. The CDR3 runs to 14 residues. CDR3 sequence (DNA): TGTGCCAGCAACCTAGCGGTACGCAATCAGCCCCAGCATTTT. This translates into CASNLAVRNQPQHF.

CDR3 DNA sequence: TGCGCCAGCAGCCAAGAGGGTCTGACAGCCAGGCGGGGAGATCAGCCCCAGCATTTT. It is translated as CASSQEGLTARRGDQPQHF. The chain uses TRBV4-1 and TRBJ1-5; D may be TRBD1 (5 bases). Germline CDR1 is MGHRA and CDR2 is YSYEKL. The length of the CDR3 is 19 residues. Trimming left V 0 bases short and J 5 bases short, with 23 bases between.

The chain is built from TRBV19 and TRBJ1-1; TRBD1 might be the D (5 bases). CDR1 is LNHDA and CDR2 is SQIVND in the germline V gene (reference sequence). Trimming took off 4 bases at V and 1 base at J, with 10 bases between the two ends. The CDR3 extends over 14 amino acids. For the CDR3, the DNA is TGTGCCAGTAGTACCCAGGGCTCGAACACTGAAGCTTTCTTT. Protein: CASSTQGSNTEAFF.

V usage is TRBV5-8 and J usage is TRBJ1-5; no clear D. This CDR3 spans 10 amino acids. Germline V gene sequence: CDR1 SGHTS, CDR2 YDEGEE. Trimming cost V 2 bases and J 11 bases, with 5 bases left between them. CDR3 loop: CASSFSAQHF. DNA for the CDR3: TGTGCCAGCAGCTTTTCAGCCCAGCATTTT.

The rearrangement uses TRBV9 and TRBJ1-3; tentative D call: TRBD1 (6 bases). Looked up from germline, CDR1 is SGDLS and CDR2 is YYNGEE. Trimming pared 3 bases from V and 0 bases from J, leaving 13 bases between. The CDR3 loop spans 16 amino acids. The CDR3 bases are TGTGCCAGCAGCGCGATTGACAGGCGCTCTGGAAACACCATATATTTT. Translated, it gives CASSAIDRRSGNTIYF.

J is TRBJ2-7 and V is TRBV12-3 or TRBV12-4; D remains unclear. The CDR3 spans 12 residues. Trimming took 6 bases from V and 6 from J, leaving 12 bases between them. CDR3 DNA sequence: TGTGCCAGCAGCCCTTACAGTTCCGAGCAGTACTTC. Residues: CASSPYSSEQYF.

The chain joins TRBV5-1 to TRBJ2-1; maybe TRBD1 (6 bases). The germline V gene has CDR1 SGHRS and CDR2 YFSETQ. The CDR3 contains 13 residues. The ends were cut back, 4 bases at V and 8 bases at J, with 13 bases in the middle. This CDR3 is CASSREKGDEQFF. The CDR3, as DNA: TGCGCCAGCAGCCGAGAGAAGGGGGATGAGCAGTTCTTC. Filled out from reference TRBV5-1 and TRBJ2-1, the complete variable domain reads KAGVTQTPRYLIKTRGQQVTLSCSPISGHRSVSWYQQTPGQGLQFLFEYFSETQRNKGNFPGRFSGRQFSNSRSEMNVSTLELGDSALYLCASSREKGDEQFFGPGTRLTVL.

The V gene is TRBV7-2, the J gene TRBJ2-5; 8 nucleotides line up with TRBD2. The CDR3 has 14 amino acids. Per the germline V gene, CDR1 is SGHTA and CDR2 is FQGNSA. V shed 5 bases, J shed 3 bases, and the junction held 5 bases outside the gene matches. The CDR3 reads CASSVSGSEETQYF. The CDR3 bases are TGTGCCAGCAGCGTAAGCGGGAGTGAAGAGACCCAGTACTTC.

This sequence joins TRBV29-1 and TRBJ1-5; D is perhaps TRBD1 (5 bases). V was cut by 4 bases and J by 5 bases, with 12 bases left in between. This CDR3 comprises 13 residues. Looked up from germline, CDR1 is SQVTM and CDR2 is ANQGSEA. The CDR3 sequence: CSVVQGADQPQHF. The CDR3 DNA is TGCAGCGTTGTGCAGGGCGCGGATCAGCCCCAGCATTTT.

The rearrangement joins TRBV27 to TRBJ1-6; D call uncertain. With 6 bases removed from V and 8 bases from J, the gap between germline ends came to 11 bases. The CDR3 is made up of 13 amino acids. Germline CDR1 is MNHEY and CDR2 is SMNVEV (reference sequence). The CDR3 sequence: CASRLDLYSPLHF. The DNA of the CDR3 is TGTGCCAGCAGACTTGATCTCTATTCACCCCTCCACTTT.

Only one count was recorded for this clone. The V and J genes are TRBV19 and TRBJ1-1; maybe TRBD1 (5 bases). Trimming shortened V by 6 bases and J by 2 bases, and 13 bases separated the two germline ends. Looked up from germline, CDR1 is LNHDA and CDR2 is SQIVND (reference sequence). The CDR3 consists of 14 residues. The CDR3 region has the DNA TGTGCCAGTAGCATCGGCGGGGCCAACACTGAAGCTTTCTTT. It yields the protein CASSIGGANTEAFF.

The chain links TRBV2 to TRBJ2-7; possibly TRBD2 for D (6 bases). Germline loops: CDR1 SNHLY, CDR2 FYNNEI. V was pared by 6 bases and J by 2 bases, with 14 bases between. The CDR3 extends over 14 amino acids. The CDR3 spells CASREGLFTYEQYF. In DNA form, the CDR3 reads TGTGCCAGCAGGGAGGGCCTATTCACCTACGAGCAGTACTTC.

About this clone itself: The DNA is omitted, as the CDR3 cannot be located on it reliably, and the CDR3 follows TCRdb's listing. J is TRBJ2-3 and V is TRBV6-4; TRBD2 reflects the table's D call only, with no check against the DNA. CDR1 is MRHNA, CDR2 SNTAGT, per germline. Ends included, the CDR3 has 16 residues. The CDR3 loop reads CASSTSAGSSTDTQYF.

V gene TRBV28 combines with J gene TRBJ2-2; the D gene is possibly TRBD2 (7 bases). CDR1 MDHEN and CDR2 SYDVKM come from the germline V gene. Trimming took off 5 bases at V and 3 bases at J, with 13 bases between the two ends. The length of the CDR3 is 15 residues. DNA for the CDR3: TGTGCCAGCAGTGGGGGGGGCGTAGACACCGGGGAGCTGTTTTTT. Its translation: CASSGGGVDTGELFF.

The sample holds a few counts of this clone. The rearrangement links TRBV18 to TRBJ2-3, with a tentative D call TRBD1 (7 bases). The germline V gene encodes CDR1 KGHSH and CDR2 LQKENI. The CDR3 runs 14 residues. V was clipped by 5 bases and J by 1 base, with 10 bases between them. CDR3 nucleotides: TGTGCCAGCTCAGACAGGGAGGGCACAGATACGCAGTATTTT. As protein: CASSDREGTDTQYF.